This entry is about one T cell receptor (beta chain). This entry is derived from a study of identifying expanded T cells in peripheral blood. The assay was immunoSEQ multiplex PCR, and TCRdb's table has in-frame clones only and misses some. The profile covers approximately 130,000 clones, with about 80% appearing a single time and approximately 3% taken by the ten largest. After removal of 5 bases from V and 10 bases from J, the junction contained 5 bases not matched to a gene. The CDR3 has 12 residues. Per germline, CDR1 GTSNPN and CDR2 SVGIG (reference sequence). The sample taken for sequencing was blood. The chain employs TRBV30 and TRBJ1-1, with 12 nucleotides matching TRBD1. This TCR was sampled from a person aged 18 to 75 in good health. The CDR3 loop reads CAWGTGGFIAFF. Here the CDR3 DNA reads TGTGCCTGGGGGACAGGGGGCTTTATAGCTTTCTTT.